Here is one T cell receptor beta chain with its context. These data originate in a study of cytomegalovirus exposure and HLA in healthy donors. Amplification used 60 Vbeta primers and 13 Jbeta primers. Clones were read by immunoSEQ multiplex PCR, and TCRdb kept only the in-frame ones, dropping some. Among about 130,000 clones listed, 65% to 80% were seen once. After removal of 4 bases from V and 6 bases from J, the junction contained 14 bases not matched to a gene. CDR3 size: 17 residues. Germline CDR1 is LNHDA and CDR2 is SQIVND (reference sequence). This clonotype originated in a human donor in good health. The chain joins TRBV19 to TRBJ1-5; 8 positions agree with TRBD1. The source material was PBMCs. This CDR3 is CASSRGQGGGLRQPQHF. The CDR3 nucleotides are TGTGCCAGTAGTAGAGGACAGGGAGGGGGATTACGTCAGCCCCAGCATTTT.